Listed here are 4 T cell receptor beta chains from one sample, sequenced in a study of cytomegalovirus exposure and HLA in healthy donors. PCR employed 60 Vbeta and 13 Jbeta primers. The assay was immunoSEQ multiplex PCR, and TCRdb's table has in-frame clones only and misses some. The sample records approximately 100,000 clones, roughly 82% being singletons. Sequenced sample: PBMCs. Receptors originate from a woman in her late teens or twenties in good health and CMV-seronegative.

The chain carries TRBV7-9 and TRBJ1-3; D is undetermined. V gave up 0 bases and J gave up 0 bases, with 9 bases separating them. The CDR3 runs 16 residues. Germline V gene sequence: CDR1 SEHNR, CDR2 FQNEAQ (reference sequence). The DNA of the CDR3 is TGTGCCAGCAGCTTAGCTTCATTGAGCTCTGGAAACACCATATATTTT. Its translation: CASSLASLSSGNTIYF.

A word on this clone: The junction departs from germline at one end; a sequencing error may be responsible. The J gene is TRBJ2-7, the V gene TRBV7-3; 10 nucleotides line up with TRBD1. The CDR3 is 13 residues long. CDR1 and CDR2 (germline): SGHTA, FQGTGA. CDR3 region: CASSRPGTGEKDF. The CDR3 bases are TGTGCCAGCAGCCGTCCCGGGACAGGGGAGAAGGACTTC.

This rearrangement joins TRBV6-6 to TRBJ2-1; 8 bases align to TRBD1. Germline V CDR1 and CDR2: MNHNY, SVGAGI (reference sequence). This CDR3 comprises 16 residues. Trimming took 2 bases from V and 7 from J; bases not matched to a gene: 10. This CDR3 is CASSYGGQGAWNEQFF. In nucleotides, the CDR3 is TGTGCCAGCAGTTACGGGGGCCAGGGGGCTTGGAATGAGCAGTTCTTC.

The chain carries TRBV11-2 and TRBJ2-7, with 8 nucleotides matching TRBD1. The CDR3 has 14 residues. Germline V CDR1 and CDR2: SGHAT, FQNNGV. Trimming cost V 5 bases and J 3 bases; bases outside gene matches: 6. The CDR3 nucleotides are TGTGCCAGCAGCACAACAGGGGGGATCTACGAGCAGTACTTC. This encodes CASSTTGGIYEQYF.